This T cell receptor beta chain was identified in a study of CD8 T cells in ankylosing spondylitis. Study observations and caveats: Reports say disease-linked clones showed up significantly more in matched ankylosing spondylitis synovial fluid. One TCR beta motif, made up of roughly eight highly homologous variants, appeared characteristic of ankylosing spondylitis blood.

Using quantitative 5'-RACE with molecular barcodes, the authors made TCR beta libraries. TCRdb passed the 5' RACE reads through MiXCR, listing each CDR3 protein once. This repertoire shows about 240,000 distinct CDR3 sequences, approximately 12% found once; its top ten account for roughly 6.8%. This clonotype was recorded a few times. Its antigen remains unidentified. The CDR3 runs 14 residues. Germline lookup yields CDR1 LGHDT and CDR2 YNNKEL (reference sequence). V was cut by 1 base and J by 5 bases, with 11 bases left in between. Specimen: blood, either unsorted or a sorted T cell fraction (not recorded which). The J gene is TRBJ2-5, the V gene TRBV3-1; tentatively, D is TRBD1 or TRBD2 (5 bases each). This sequence originates from a male donor with ankylosing spondylitis or in good health (not recorded which). CDR3 in DNA: TGTGCCAGCAGCCAAGCGGGACGCTCGGAGACCCAGTACTTC. Residues: CASSQAGRSETQYF.